The source of this T cell receptor beta chain is a study of blood T cell repertoires in COVID-19. Study in general: Sites across the United States, Italy and Spain contributed samples from acute and convalescent COVID-19. T cells, B-cell-depleted T cells, or PBMCs supplied cDNA or gDNA.

Per the study methods: Amplification with reference gene primers provided the estimates of nucleated cell counts. Only in-frame clones appear in the TCRdb table, and some are missing; sequencing was by immunoSEQ multiplex PCR. D and trimming were read from the DNA, whereas the V and J calls and clone size are those reported in that table. This table has approximately 110,000 clones, over 75% appearing once. Remarks on this clone: Other DNA sequences from this sample encode an identical CDR3 as well.

CDR3 length: 15 amino acids. The germline V gene encodes CDR1 KGHSH and CDR2 LQKENI. V dropped 5 bases and J dropped 7 bases, with 18 bases sitting between them. The receptor comes from a woman aged 45-60 years with acute or convalescent COVID-19. The chain couples TRBV18 to TRBJ1-5; tentative D call: TRBD1 (6 bases). The sample consisted of peripheral blood. Here the CDR3 reads CASSSSGTLNQPQHF. Here the CDR3 DNA reads TGTGCCAGCTCATCCTCCGGGACACTCAACCAGCCCCAGCATTTT.